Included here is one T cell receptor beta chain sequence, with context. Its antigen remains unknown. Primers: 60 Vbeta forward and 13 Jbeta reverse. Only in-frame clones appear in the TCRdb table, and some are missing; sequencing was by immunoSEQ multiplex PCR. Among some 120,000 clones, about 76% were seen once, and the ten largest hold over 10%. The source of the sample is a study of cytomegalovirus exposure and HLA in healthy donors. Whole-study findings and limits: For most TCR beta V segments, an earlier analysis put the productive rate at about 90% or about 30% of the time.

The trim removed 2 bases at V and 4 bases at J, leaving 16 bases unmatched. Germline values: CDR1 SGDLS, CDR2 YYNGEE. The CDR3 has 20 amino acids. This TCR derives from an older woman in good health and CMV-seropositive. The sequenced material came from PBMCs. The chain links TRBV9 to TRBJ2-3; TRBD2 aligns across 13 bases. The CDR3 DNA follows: TGTGCCAGCAGCGTCCTGCCACTAGCGGGAGGGCGTGATGTGTCAGATACGCAGTATTTT. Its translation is CASSVLPLAGGRDVSDTQYF.